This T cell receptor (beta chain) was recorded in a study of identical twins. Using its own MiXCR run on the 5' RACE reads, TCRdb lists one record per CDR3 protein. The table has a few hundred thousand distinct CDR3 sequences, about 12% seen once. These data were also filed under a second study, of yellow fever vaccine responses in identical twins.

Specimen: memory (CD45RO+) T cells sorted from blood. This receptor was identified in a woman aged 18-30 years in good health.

In nucleotides, the CDR3 is TGTGCCAGCAGCCAAGATCATCAAGATACGCAGTATTTT. Translating gives CASSQDHQDTQYF. The J gene is TRBJ2-3, the V gene TRBV4-2; the D is unclear. Germline CDR1 reads LGHNA; CDR2 reads YNFKEQ. CDR3 length equals 13 residues. V was shortened by 0 bases and J by 5 bases, with 6 bases between the two germline ends.